This TCR beta chain was recovered during a study of T cells in Graves' hyperthyroidism and ophthalmopathy. In this sample, this clonotype turned up a few times. Template material for amplifying TCR beta CDR3 regions consisted of RNA transcripts. A set of HTBI primers served as the primers for a first-round RT-PCR of the TCR CDR3. TCRdb ran MiXCR on the multiplex PCR reads and lists one entry per CDR3 protein. The data hold roughly 500,000 distinct CDR3 sequences, with around 46% observed a single time. This CDR3 is built from 15 residues. The V and J ends lost 7 bases and 1 base, in that order; junction bases with no gene match: 5. Germline lookup yields CDR1 SNHLY and CDR2 FYNNEI.

The chain uses TRBV2 and TRBJ1-5, with 9 bases aligning to TRBD1. The source is an adult woman with Graves' disease, either hyperthyroidism or ophthalmopathy (not recorded which). Sequenced: peripheral blood or thyroid tissue (not recorded which). The CDR3: CASIAGQGSNQPQHF. As DNA, the CDR3 is TGTGCCAGCATTGCAGGACAGGGGAGCAATCAGCCCCAGCATTTT.